The clone carrying this T cell receptor (beta chain) was seen once. Its antigen is unidentified. This specimen comes from a study of T cell responses to AZD1222 COVID-19 vaccine. Study-wide results and caveats: Among spike-specific TCRs, nearly half reportedly target unmutated variant regions. Among vaccine-associated CD4 TCRs, coverage spanned spike, with dominance at 160-218 and 743-854. Donors, mostly white British, included more females; clonal diversity was possibly underestimated. Just a handful of people given AZD1222 tested seropositive at baseline.

Assay used: immunoSEQ multiplex PCR; TCRdb lists only in-frame clones, some missing. The data hold around 200,000 clones, with under 95% observed a single time. The sequence was obtained from an adult in good health. Sample: peripheral blood, taken on day 0 of AZD1222 vaccination.

The CDR3 region is CASSEQSYEQYF. In nucleotides, the CDR3 is TGTGCCAGCAGTGAACAATCTTACGAGCAGTACTTC. The chain employs TRBV2 and TRBJ2-7; D is unresolved. The V and J ends lost 2 bases and 4 bases respectively, with 6 bases between them. Germline CDR1 reads SNHLY; CDR2 reads FYNNEI. The CDR3 extends over 12 amino acids. The full variable domain, in which reference TRBV2 and TRBJ2-7 provide the parts outside the CDR3, is EPEVTQTPSHQVTQMGQEVILRCVPISNHLYFYWYRQILGQKVEFLVSFYNNEISEKSEIFDDQFSVERPDGSNFTLKIRSTKLEDSAMYFCASSEQSYEQYFGPGTRLTVT.